These 27 T cell receptor beta chains were all obtained from the same sample, sequenced in a study of cytomegalovirus exposure and HLA in healthy donors. A multiplex PCR was run with 60 Vbeta primers and 13 Jbeta primers. Sequenced by immunoSEQ multiplex PCR; TCRdb stores in-frame clones only, minus some. Altogether approximately 120,000 clones are present, about 73% being singletons, with the ten largest covering around 3.9%. Sequenced material: PBMCs. These receptors all come from a woman aged 45-65 years in good health and CMV-seropositive.

V is TRBV7-3 and J is TRBJ1-1; D unresolved. CDR3 length equals 13 residues. V gave up 0 bases and J gave up 10 bases, with 12 bases separating them. CDR1 is SGHTA and CDR2 is FQGTGA in the germline V gene. CDR3 amino acids: CASSLTWGEGAFF. CDR3 DNA sequence: TGTGCCAGCAGCTTAACGTGGGGAGAGGGAGCTTTCTTT.

This clone was detected only once. The CDR3 DNA follows: TGTGCCAGCAGCTTAGATATTAGACGGGGGTCGCACAATGAGCAGTTCTTC. It specifies CASSLDIRRGSHNEQFF. The J gene is TRBJ2-1, the V gene TRBV7-2; tentative D call: TRBD2 (6 bases). CDR3 length equals 17 residues. Trimming pared 1 base from V and 5 bases from J, leaving 18 bases between. The germline gives CDR1 SGHTA, CDR2 FQGNSA.

This clone was seen a handful of times. The chain carries TRBV29-1 and TRBJ2-7; 12 bases are a match to TRBD2. The V and J ends lost 7 bases and 4 bases, in that order; junction bases with no gene match: 8. CDR1 and CDR2 from the germline V gene are SQVTM and ANQGSEA. CDR3 size: 14 residues. CDR3 sequence: CSAKTSGGMYEQYF. The CDR3, as DNA: TGCAGCGCCAAGACTAGCGGGGGCATGTACGAGCAGTACTTC.

The gene calls are TRBV19 and TRBJ1-3; the D gene is possibly TRBD1 (5 bases). Germline lookup yields CDR1 LNHDA and CDR2 SQIVND (reference sequence). This CDR3 is built from 15 residues. The ends were cut back, 6 bases at V and 2 bases at J, with 14 bases in the middle. The CDR3 loop reads CASSLRGRPGNTIYF. CDR3 sequence (DNA): TGTGCCAGTAGCTTACGGGGGAGACCTGGAAACACCATATATTTT.

This clone was counted between two and nine times. The rearrangement links TRBV18 to TRBJ2-1, with 13 bases matching TRBD2. Germline lookup yields CDR1 KGHSH and CDR2 LQKENI. CDR3 size: 15 residues. Trimming took 3 bases from V and 7 from J; bases not matched to a gene: 3. The CDR3 protein is CASSPGLAGDNEQFF. The CDR3 nucleotides read TGTGCCAGCTCACCTGGACTAGCGGGGGATAATGAGCAGTTCTTC.

The V call is TRBV7-9, the J call TRBJ1-1; D is unresolved. Trimming cost V 5 bases and J 0 bases, with 7 bases left between them. The CDR3 runs 13 residues. Per the germline V gene, CDR1 is SEHNR and CDR2 is FQNEAQ (reference sequence). CDR3 in DNA: TGTGCCAGCAGCATATCCCTGAACACTGAAGCTTTCTTT. This translates into CASSISLNTEAFF.

The V gene is TRBV5-1, the J gene TRBJ1-6; no clear D gene. This CDR3 contains 13 residues. Trimming took off 0 bases at V and 8 bases at J, with 6 bases between the two ends. Germline lookup yields CDR1 SGHRS and CDR2 YFSETQ. The CDR3 sequence: CASSLVGDSPLHF. The DNA for the CDR3 is TGCGCCAGCAGCTTGGTCGGAGATTCACCCCTCCACTTT.

The rearrangement joins TRBV2 to TRBJ1-2; D is unresolved. Germline CDR1 SNHLY, CDR2 FYNNEI. V shed 7 bases and J shed 2 bases, with 8 bases lying between them. The CDR3 length is 12 residues. The CDR3 loop reads CASTGGNYGYTF. Here the CDR3 DNA reads TGTGCCAGCACCGGCGGGAACTATGGCTACACCTTC. Full variable domain (rest looked up from reference TRBV2 and TRBJ1-2): EPEVTQTPSHQVTQMGQEVILRCVPISNHLYFYWYRQILGQKVEFLVSFYNNEISEKSEIFDDQFSVERPDGSNFTLKIRSTKLEDSAMYFCASTGGNYGYTFGSGTRLTVV.

The chain links TRBV10-2 to TRBJ2-7; 8 nucleotides align to TRBD2. V lost 6 bases and J lost 6; bases outside the gene matches: 10. The CDR3 runs 14 residues. Germline CDR1 WSHSY, CDR2 SAAADI. CDR3 sequence reads: CASSQSGGLFEQYF. DNA for the CDR3: TGCGCCAGCAGCCAAAGCGGGGGACTGTTCGAGCAGTACTTC.

Here the CDR3 reads CASSDFYEQYF. The CDR3, as DNA: TGTGCCAGCAGTGACTTTTACGAGCAGTACTTC. The chain has TRBV6-1 and TRBJ2-7, with D unclear. Germline V CDR1 and CDR2: MNHNS, SASEGT. With 3 bases removed from V and 4 bases from J, the gap between germline ends came to 4 bases. This CDR3 has 11 amino acids.

In regard to this clone: The junction and the germline gene differ at one end; a read error may be behind it. V is TRBV18 and J is TRBJ2-5; D call uncertain. CDR3 size: 13 residues. Germline CDR1 reads KGHSH; CDR2 reads LQKENI. CDR3 loop: CASSPQSQETQYF. The CDR3 nucleotides are TGTGCCAGCTCCCCACAGAGTCAAGAGACCCAGTACTTC.

This clone occurred once. CDR3 amino acids: CASSFRWAGASYEQYF. The CDR3 DNA sequence: TGTGCCAGCAGCTTTAGGTGGGCAGGGGCGTCCTACGAGCAGTACTTC. The rearrangement uses TRBV5-8 and TRBJ2-7, with D maybe TRBD1 (6 bases). The V gene lost 2 bases and the J gene lost 1 base, with 16 bases spanning the gap. Germline CDR1 is SGHTS and CDR2 is YDEGEE. The CDR3 sequence is 16 residues long.

This chain connects TRBV2 to TRBJ2-5; 13 bases match TRBD2. The CDR3 runs to 17 residues. Germline V gives CDR1 SNHLY, CDR2 FYNNEI. V was clipped by 6 bases and J by 1 base; unmatched bases: 8. Here the CDR3 DNA reads TGTGCCAGCAGACCTCGGACTAGCGGGGGACCCCAAGAGACCCAGTACTTC. It translates to CASRPRTSGGPQETQYF.

The chain employs TRBV2 and TRBJ2-5; tentative D call: TRBD2 (7 bases). The CDR3 has 15 residues. Germline V gene lookup returns CDR1 SNHLY and CDR2 FYNNEI. With 6 bases removed from V and 4 bases from J, the gap between germline ends came to 18 bases. The CDR3 sequence: CASRRRGGRRETQYF. CDR3 coding DNA: TGTGCCAGCAGGCGAAGGGGGGGGCGGCGAGAGACCCAGTACTTC.

This chain joins TRBV11-2 and TRBJ2-1; D may be TRBD1 (5 bases). The CDR3 is made up of 17 amino acids. V was shortened by 1 base and J by 6 bases, with 19 bases between the two germline ends. Germline-derived CDR1 and CDR2 are SGHAT and FQNNGV. The CDR3 DNA sequence: TGTGCCAGCAGCTTAGTAGGAGCCGCAGGGCTTCTCAATGAGCAGTTCTTC. Translated, it gives CASSLVGAAGLLNEQFF.

The chain recombines TRBV5-1 with TRBJ2-1, with 8 bases identical to TRBD2. CDR3 length: 16 amino acids. The V segment lost 4 bases and the J segment 1 base; nucleotides outside the gene matches: 7. In germline, CDR1 is SGHRS, CDR2 YFSETQ. The CDR3 coding sequence is TGCGCCAGCAGCGGGCAGACTAGCGAGTCCTACAATGAGCAGTTCTTC. Translating it yields CASSGQTSESYNEQFF.

V gene TRBV2 combines with J gene TRBJ2-7, with 9 bases fitting TRBD1. The J segment lost 6 bases and the V segment lost 0 bases, leaving 6 bases of the junction unmatched. The CDR3 loop spans 15 amino acids. The germline V gene encodes CDR1 SNHLY and CDR2 FYNNEI. The CDR3 DNA sequence: TGTGCCAGCAGTGAAGCCGGGACAGGGTCCGGCGAGCAGTACTTC. Its protein product is CASSEAGTGSGEQYF.

The J gene is TRBJ2-2, the V gene TRBV6-1; tentatively, D is TRBD1 (6 bases). The V gene's germline CDR1 is MNHNS and CDR2 SASEGT. V lost 5 bases and J lost 8, with 9 bases in between. CDR3 length: 12 residues. The CDR3 region has the DNA TGTGCCAGCAGTTCCGGGACAGGGGAGCTGTTTTTT. Translating it yields CASSSGTGELFF.

The rearrangement joins TRBV10-3 to TRBJ2-2; 7 bases are a match to TRBD2. Germline V CDR1 and CDR2: ENHRY, SYGVKD. The CDR3 is made up of 14 amino acids. V lost 10 bases, J lost 1 base, and 6 bases stayed unmatched. The CDR3 nucleotides read TGTGCCAGCCGCGGGGGAGTGAACACCGGGGAGCTGTTTTTT. Amino acids: CASRGGVNTGELFF.

The V and J genes are TRBV7-2 and TRBJ2-2; TRBD2 might be the D (7 bases). V shed 3 bases and J shed 5 bases, with 10 bases lying between them. Germline CDR1 and CDR2: SGHTA and FQGNSA. The CDR3 length is 14 residues. CDR3 protein: CASSFGGRTGELFF. CDR3 in DNA: TGTGCCAGCAGCTTCGGGGGGCGGACCGGGGAGCTGTTTTTT. Full variable domain (missing parts from reference TRBV7-2 and TRBJ2-2): GAGVSQSPSNKVTEKGKDVELRCDPISGHTALYWYRQSLGQGLEFLIYFQGNSAPDKSGLPSDRFSAERTGGSVSTLTIQRTQQEDSAVYLCASSFGGRTGELFFGEGSRLTVL.

The chain joins TRBV6-5 to TRBJ2-2; D possibly corresponds to TRBD1 (5 bases). Trimming took off 6 bases at V and 2 bases at J, with 13 bases between the two ends. Germline V lookup: CDR1 MNHEY, CDR2 SVGAGI. The CDR3 contains 15 residues. This chain's CDR3 is CASSSHGANTGELFF. The CDR3 nucleotides read TGTGCCAGCAGCTCTCATGGGGCCAACACCGGGGAGCTGTTTTTT.

The chain employs TRBV6-1 and TRBJ1-6; 7 bases fit TRBD1. The J segment lost 11 bases and the V segment lost 1 base, leaving 5 bases of the junction unmatched. Germline V gene data show CDR1 as MNHNS and CDR2 as SASEGT. The CDR3 runs 14 residues. The CDR3 nucleotides read TGTGCCAGCAGTGAAGGACAGGGAATTACACCCCTCCACTTT. Its translation: CASSEGQGITPLHF.

This chain connects TRBV9 to TRBJ1-2; 10 bases fit TRBD1. Germline loops: CDR1 SGDLS, CDR2 YYNGEE. This CDR3 contains 18 residues. After removal of 0 bases from V and 4 bases from J, the junction contained 12 bases not matched to a gene. The CDR3 sequence: CASSVDPTGGQGIYGYTF. The CDR3, as DNA: TGTGCCAGCAGCGTAGATCCAACCGGGGGACAGGGGATCTATGGCTACACCTTC.

The chain uses TRBV29-1 and TRBJ1-4; D is possibly TRBD1 (6 bases). Germline lookup yields CDR1 SQVTM and CDR2 ANQGSEA. Trimming left V 4 bases short and J 6 bases short, with 9 bases between. The CDR3 covers 12 residues. In nucleotides, the CDR3 is TGCAGCGTTGGGGGGCGCGATGAAAAACTGTTTTTT. Translating it yields CSVGGRDEKLFF.

This chain uses TRBV5-6 with TRBJ1-4; 9 bases match TRBD1. The length of the CDR3 is 16 residues. Germline V gives CDR1 SGHDT, CDR2 YYEEEE. Trimming at V came to 4 bases and at J to 7 bases, leaving 11 bases not matched to a gene. CDR3 nucleotides: TGTGCCAGCAGCCCCGACCCGGACAGGGGTGGTGAAAAACTGTTTTTT. This gives the protein CASSPDPDRGGEKLFF.

This clone has just a few counts. The chain is built from TRBV2 and TRBJ2-3, with D hard to call. Germline CDR1 reads SNHLY; CDR2 reads FYNNEI. The germline V and J ends were trimmed by 2 bases and 8 bases, with 14 bases remaining between them. The CDR3 totals 14 residues. The CDR3 nucleotides read TGTGCCAGCAGTGAACTAGGTGCGCAAGGTACGCAGTATTTT. Protein: CASSELGAQGTQYF.

As DNA, the CDR3 is TGTGCCAGCAGTTCGAACAGGGTCCTCTACAATGAGCAGTTCTTC. This codes for CASSSNRVLYNEQFF. This chain links TRBV28 with TRBJ2-1; TRBD1 might be the D (6 bases). V was pared by 4 bases and J by 3 bases, with 13 bases between. The CDR3 loop spans 15 amino acids. Germline V CDR1 and CDR2: MDHEN, SYDVKM.